The rows below give T cell receptor beta chains drawn from one sample of a study of blood T cells in healthy people across ages. From the 5' RACE reads, TCRdb called clonotypes with MiXCR, one entry per CDR3 protein. The top ten hold about a sixth of the sample, which has hundreds of thousands of distinct CDR3 sequences, under 30% seen once. Material: blood. These receptors were obtained from an elderly woman in good health. CDR3s include the opening cysteine and the closing phenylalanine or tryptophan. D genes are given only for firm matches. The size field is filled for only some rows; it gives once, few, many or a size class.

V gene,D gene,J gene,clone size,CDR3 protein,CDR3 DNA
TRBV30,NA,TRBJ1-4,NA,CAWSRGRGEKLFF,TGTGCCTGGAGTCGCGGCAGGGGTGAAAAACTGTTTTTT
TRBV20-1,TRBD1,TRBJ2-7,once,CSARGTGRFEQYF,TGCAGTGCTCGAGGGACAGGGAGATTCGAGCAGTACTTC
TRBV28,NA,TRBJ2-1,NA,CASSLTTLGASYNEQFF,TGTGCCAGCAGCCTTACTACCCTAGGGGCATCCTACAATGAGCAGTTCTTC
TRBV18,NA,TRBJ1-1,NA,CASSPISEGAEAFF,TGTGCCAGCTCACCAATATCCGAAGGGGCTGAAGCTTTCTTT
TRBV5-1,NA,TRBJ2-3,NA,CASMMGGRTDTQYF,TGCGCCAGCATGATGGGGGGCAGGACAGATACGCAGTATTTT
TRBV7-9,TRBD2,TRBJ2-1,many,CASIEGLAIYEQFF,TGTGCCAGCATCGAGGGACTAGCGATCTATGAGCAGTTCTTC
TRBV5-1,NA,TRBJ2-4,many,CASSLGYTETNIQYF,TGCGCCAGCAGCTTGGGATACACGGAAACAAACATTCAGTACTTC
TRBV20-1,TRBD2,TRBJ2-1,NA,CSARTSGGLGGEQFF,TGCAGTGCTAGGACTAGCGGGGGCCTTGGGGGTGAGCAGTTCTTC
TRBV20-1,TRBD1,TRBJ1-2,many,CSAREQGRTGYTF,TGCAGTGCTAGGGAACAGGGGAGGACGGGCTACACCTTC
TRBV7-8,NA,TRBJ2-3,NA,CASSFRVGADTQYF,TGTGCCAGCAGCTTTAGAGTAGGCGCAGATACGCAGTATTTT
TRBV6-6,NA,TRBJ1-5,few,CASHGGTGRGQPQHF,TGTGCCAGCCACGGAGGGACGGGGCGAGGTCAGCCCCAGCATTTT
TRBV9,NA,TRBJ2-1,NA,CASSVEDSSYNEQFF,TGTGCCAGCAGCGTAGAAGATAGCTCCTACAATGAGCAGTTCTTC
TRBV13,TRBD2,TRBJ2-2,NA,CASSYTGTRVTGELFF,TGTGCCAGCAGCTACACCGGGACTAGGGTCACCGGGGAGCTGTTTTTT
TRBV6-2/TRBV6-3,NA,TRBJ1-1,NA,CASSRTTNTEAFF,TGTGCCAGCAGTCGGACGACGAACACTGAAGCTTTCTTT
TRBV2,NA,TRBJ2-2,once,CASSQAGNTGELFF,TGTGCCAGCAGCCAGGCCGGGAACACCGGGGAGCTGTTTTTT
TRBV15,NA,TRBJ1-6,few,CATSREQGTNSPLHF,TGTGCCACCAGCAGAGAACAGGGAACCAATTCACCCCTCCACTTT
TRBV2,TRBD1,TRBJ1-4,NA,CASKWGQLTNEKLFF,TGTGCCAGCAAATGGGGACAGTTAACTAATGAAAAACTGTTTTTT
TRBV7-2,NA,TRBJ1-4,many,CASSLGGASPVLFF,TGTGCCAGCAGCTTAGGGGGCGCAAGCCCGGTGCTGTTTTTT
TRBV4-3,NA,TRBJ2-1,many,CASSQDQGGFYNEQFF,TGCGCCAGCAGCCAGGACCAGGGGGGGTTCTACAATGAGCAGTTCTTC
TRBV5-1,NA,TRBJ2-7,many,CASSLISGSYEQYF,TGCGCCAGCAGCTTGATCAGCGGCTCCTACGAGCAGTACTTC
TRBV12-3/TRBV12-4,NA,TRBJ1-3,few,CASSLGGAGSGNTIYF,TGTGCCAGCAGTTTAGGAGGCGCCGGCTCTGGAAACACCATATATTTT
TRBV30,TRBD1,TRBJ2-7,many,CAWRLDREYEQYF,TGTGCCTGGAGACTGGACAGGGAATACGAGCAGTACTTC
TRBV7-3,NA,TRBJ1-6,NA,CASSEKGNSPLYF,TGTGCCAGCAGCGAAAAGGGAAATTCACCCCTCTACTTT
TRBV19,TRBD1,TRBJ1-1,few,CASSIGAGGNTEAFF,TGTGCCAGTAGTATTGGGGCAGGGGGGAACACTGAAGCTTTCTTT
TRBV12-3/TRBV12-4,TRBD1,TRBJ1-1,NA,CASSSRTGFTLNTEAFF,TGTGCCAGCAGTTCCCGGACAGGCTTTACGTTGAACACTGAAGCTTTCTTT
TRBV5-1,TRBD1,TRBJ2-6,many,CASSRTGEGANVLTF,TGCGCCAGCAGCCGGACAGGGGAAGGGGCCAACGTCCTGACTTTC
TRBV6-1,TRBD1,TRBJ1-5,few,CASSEHRGGQPQHF,TGTGCCAGCAGTGAACACAGGGGAGGGCAGCCCCAGCATTTT
TRBV7-2,NA,TRBJ2-3,many,CASSPLGDEATDTQYF,TGTGCCAGCAGCCCATTAGGGGACGAAGCCACAGATACGCAGTATTTT
TRBV28,TRBD1,TRBJ1-1,NA,CANSQGDRGITEAFF,TGTGCCAACAGCCAAGGAGACAGGGGGATCACTGAAGCTTTCTTT
TRBV7-6,TRBD2,TRBJ2-5,many,CASGGGPQKTQYF,TGTGCCAGCGGCGGGGGACCCCAGAAGACCCAGTACTTC
TRBV5-1,TRBD1,TRBJ1-1,NA,CASSLVTGVATEAFF,TGCGCCAGCAGCTTGGTTACAGGGGTGGCCACTGAAGCTTTCTTT
TRBV20-1,NA,TRBJ1-2,NA,CSAPFGGRMGGYTF,TGCAGTGCTCCCTTCGGGGGGCGGATGGGTGGCTACACCTTC
TRBV7-2,NA,TRBJ2-5,NA,CASVRGPGETQYF,TGTGCCAGCGTAAGGGGCCCTGGGGAGACCCAGTACTTC
TRBV15,NA,TRBJ2-7,many,CATSGPRGGDEQYF,TGTGCCACCAGCGGGCCCAGGGGAGGGGACGAGCAGTACTTC
TRBV7-8,TRBD1,TRBJ2-1,many,CASSRGQVGGEQFF,TGTGCCAGCAGCCGGGGACAGGTCGGCGGTGAGCAGTTCTTC
TRBV2,NA,TRBJ2-5,NA,CASSEALRTAPSHF,TGTGCCAGCAGTGAAGCGCTTAGAACGGCCCCTTCCCACTTC
TRBV5-5,TRBD1,TRBJ1-5,few,CASRAGQGAALNNQPQHF,TGTGCCAGCAGAGCTGGACAGGGGGCCGCCTTAAATAATCAGCCCCAGCATTTT
TRBV6-1,NA,TRBJ2-1,NA,CASTGDGQMNNEQFF,TGTGCCAGCACCGGGGATGGACAGATGAACAATGAGCAGTTCTTC
TRBV5-1,TRBD2,TRBJ2-6,many,CASGGLADSGANVLTF,TGCGCCAGCGGAGGACTAGCGGACTCTGGGGCCAACGTCCTGACTTTC
TRBV10-3,NA,TRBJ2-3,few,CAIREGGGADTQYF,TGTGCCATCAGAGAGGGGGGCGGGGCAGATACGCAGTATTTT
TRBV15,NA,TRBJ2-6,many,CATSRARVSGANVLTF,TGTGCCACCAGCAGAGCAAGAGTTTCTGGGGCCAACGTCCTGACTTTC
TRBV10-3,NA,TRBJ2-2,NA,CAISGATGELFF,TGTGCCATCAGTGGGGCCACCGGGGAGCTGTTTTTT
TRBV7-9,TRBD2,TRBJ2-1,NA,CASSITSGGHNEQFF,TGTGCCAGCAGCATTACTAGCGGGGGACACAATGAGCAGTTCTTC
TRBV27,NA,TRBJ1-5,many,CASSLAPLGPQHF,TGTGCCAGCAGTTTGGCGCCCCTCGGGCCCCAGCATTTT
TRBV20-1,TRBD1,TRBJ2-5,once,CSAPGQRPETQYF,TGCAGTGCCCCGGGACAGCGCCCAGAGACCCAGTACTTC
TRBV6-2/TRBV6-3,NA,TRBJ2-5,few,CASSSRTVYQETQYF,TGTGCCAGCAGTTCTAGGACAGTGTACCAAGAGACCCAGTACTTC
TRBV7-9,NA,TRBJ2-7,NA,CASSLGRAAGDYEQYF,TGTGCCAGCAGCTTAGGAAGGGCGGCCGGAGACTACGAGCAGTACTTC
TRBV2,TRBD1,TRBJ2-1,NA,CASTRDRSYNEQFF,TGTGCCAGCACCCGGGACAGATCTTACAATGAGCAGTTCTTC
TRBV20-1,TRBD2,TRBJ2-7,NA,CSAPRLAGVSYEQYF,TGCAGTGCTCCGAGGCTAGCGGGGGTAAGCTACGAGCAGTACTTC